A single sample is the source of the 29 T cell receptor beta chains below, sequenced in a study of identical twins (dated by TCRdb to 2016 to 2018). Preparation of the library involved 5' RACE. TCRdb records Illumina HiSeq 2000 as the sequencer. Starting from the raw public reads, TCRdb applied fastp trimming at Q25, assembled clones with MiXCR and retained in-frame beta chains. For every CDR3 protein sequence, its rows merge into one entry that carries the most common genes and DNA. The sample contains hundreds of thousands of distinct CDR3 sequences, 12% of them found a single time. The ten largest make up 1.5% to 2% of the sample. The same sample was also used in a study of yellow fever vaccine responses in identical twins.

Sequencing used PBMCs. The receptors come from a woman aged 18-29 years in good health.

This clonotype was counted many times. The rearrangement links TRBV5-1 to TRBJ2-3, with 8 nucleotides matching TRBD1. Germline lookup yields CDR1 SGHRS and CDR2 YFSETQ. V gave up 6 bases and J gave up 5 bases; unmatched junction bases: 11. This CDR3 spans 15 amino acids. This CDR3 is CASTSRGRFIDTQYF. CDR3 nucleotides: TGCGCCAGCACGTCCAGGGGGCGGTTTATAGATACGCAGTATTTT.

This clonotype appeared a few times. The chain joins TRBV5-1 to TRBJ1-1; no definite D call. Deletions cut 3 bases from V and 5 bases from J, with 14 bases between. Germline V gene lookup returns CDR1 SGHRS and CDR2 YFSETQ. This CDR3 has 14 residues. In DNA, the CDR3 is TGCGCCAGCAGCTGGAGTGAGGTCGGAACTGAAGCTTTCTTT. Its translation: CASSWSEVGTEAFF.

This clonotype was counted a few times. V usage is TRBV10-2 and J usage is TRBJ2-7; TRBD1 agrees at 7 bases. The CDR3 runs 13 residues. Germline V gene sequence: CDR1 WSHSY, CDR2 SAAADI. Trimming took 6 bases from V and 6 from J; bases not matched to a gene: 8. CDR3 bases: TGCGCCAGCAGCCGGGACAGCCTCGGCGAGCAGTACTTC. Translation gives CASSRDSLGEQYF.

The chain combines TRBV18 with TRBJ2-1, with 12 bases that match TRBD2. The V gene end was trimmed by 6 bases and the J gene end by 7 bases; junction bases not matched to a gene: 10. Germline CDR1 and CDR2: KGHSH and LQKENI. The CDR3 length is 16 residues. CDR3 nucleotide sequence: TGTGCCAGCTCCAACTCCGGGACTAGCGGGCCGAATGAGCAGTTCTTC. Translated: CASSNSGTSGPNEQFF.

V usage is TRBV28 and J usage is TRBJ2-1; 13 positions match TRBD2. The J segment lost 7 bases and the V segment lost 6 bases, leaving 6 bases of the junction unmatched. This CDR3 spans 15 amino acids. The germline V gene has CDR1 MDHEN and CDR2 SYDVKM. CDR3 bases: TGTGCCAGCAGAATACTAGCGGGGGGGAAAAATGAGCAGTTCTTC. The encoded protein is CASRILAGGKNEQFF.

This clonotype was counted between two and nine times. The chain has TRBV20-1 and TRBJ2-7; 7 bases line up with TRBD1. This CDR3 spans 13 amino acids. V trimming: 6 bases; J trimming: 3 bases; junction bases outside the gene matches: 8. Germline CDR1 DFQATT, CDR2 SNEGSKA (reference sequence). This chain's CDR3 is CSASRDRYYEQYV. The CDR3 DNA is TGCAGTGCCTCCCGGGACAGATACTACGAGCAGTACGTC.

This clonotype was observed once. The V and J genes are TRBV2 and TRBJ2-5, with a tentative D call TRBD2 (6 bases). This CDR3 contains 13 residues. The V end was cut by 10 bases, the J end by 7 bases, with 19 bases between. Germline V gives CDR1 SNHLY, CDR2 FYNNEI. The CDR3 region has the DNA TGTGCCATTAGGGAGGACTCCTGGGGGACCCAGTACTTC. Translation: CAIREDSWGTQYF.

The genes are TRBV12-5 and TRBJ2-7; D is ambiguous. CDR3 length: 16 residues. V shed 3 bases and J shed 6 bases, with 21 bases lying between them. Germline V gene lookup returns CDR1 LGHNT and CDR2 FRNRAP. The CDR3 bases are TGTGCTAGTGGTTTCCCGAATAACTCCAAAAAGTCCGAGCAGTACTTC. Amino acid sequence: CASGFPNNSKKSEQYF.

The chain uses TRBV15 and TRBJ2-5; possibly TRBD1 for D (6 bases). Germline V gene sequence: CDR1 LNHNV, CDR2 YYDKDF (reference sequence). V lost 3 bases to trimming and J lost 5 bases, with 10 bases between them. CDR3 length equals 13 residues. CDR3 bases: TGTGCCACCAGCAGGCAGAGGGGGGAGACCCAGTACTTC. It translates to CATSRQRGETQYF.

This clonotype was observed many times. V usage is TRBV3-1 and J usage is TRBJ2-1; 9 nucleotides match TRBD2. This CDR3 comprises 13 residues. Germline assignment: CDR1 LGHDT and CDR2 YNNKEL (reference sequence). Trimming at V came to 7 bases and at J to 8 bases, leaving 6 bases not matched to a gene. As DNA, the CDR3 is TGTGCCAGCACCGTAGCGGGAGAAGATGAGCAGTTCTTC. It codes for CASTVAGEDEQFF.

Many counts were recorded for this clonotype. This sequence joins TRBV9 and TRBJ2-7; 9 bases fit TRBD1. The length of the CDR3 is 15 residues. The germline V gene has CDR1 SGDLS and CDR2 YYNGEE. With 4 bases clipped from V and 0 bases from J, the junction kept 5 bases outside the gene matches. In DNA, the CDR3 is TGTGCCAGCAGCACAGGGGGCTACAGCTCCTACGAGCAGTACTTC. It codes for CASSTGGYSSYEQYF.

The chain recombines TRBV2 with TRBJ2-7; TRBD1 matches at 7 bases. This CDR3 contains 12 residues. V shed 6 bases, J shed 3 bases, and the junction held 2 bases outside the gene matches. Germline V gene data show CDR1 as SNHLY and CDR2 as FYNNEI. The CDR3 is CASRGQVYEQYV. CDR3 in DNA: TGTGCCAGCAGAGGACAGGTCTACGAGCAGTACGTC.

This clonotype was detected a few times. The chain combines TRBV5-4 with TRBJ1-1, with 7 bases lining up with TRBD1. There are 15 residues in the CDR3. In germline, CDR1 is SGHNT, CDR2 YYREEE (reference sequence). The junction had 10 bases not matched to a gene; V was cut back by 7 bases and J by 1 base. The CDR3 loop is CASGKQGLGNTEAFF. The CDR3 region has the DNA TGTGCCAGCGGTAAACAGGGGTTGGGGAACACTGAAGCTTTCTTT.

CDR3 sequence reads: CASSLWLAGQQGDTQYF. The DNA of the CDR3 is TGTGCCAGCAGTTTATGGCTAGCGGGACAGCAGGGAGATACGCAGTATTTT. The gene calls are TRBV27 and TRBJ2-3, with 9 bases aligning to TRBD2. V lost 1 base and J lost 5; bases outside the gene matches: 10. CDR1 and CDR2 from the germline V gene are MNHEY and SMNVEV (reference sequence). The CDR3 covers 17 residues.

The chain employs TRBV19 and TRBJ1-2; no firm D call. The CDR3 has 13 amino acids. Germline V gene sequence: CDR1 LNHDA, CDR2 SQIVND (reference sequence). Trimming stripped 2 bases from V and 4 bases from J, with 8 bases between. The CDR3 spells CASSISVLYGYTF. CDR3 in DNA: TGTGCCAGTAGTATATCAGTTCTCTATGGCTACACCTTC.

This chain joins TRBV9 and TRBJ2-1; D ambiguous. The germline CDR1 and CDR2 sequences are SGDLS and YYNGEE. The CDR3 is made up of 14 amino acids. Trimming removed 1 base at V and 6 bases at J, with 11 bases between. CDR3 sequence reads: CASSVHLNPNEQFF. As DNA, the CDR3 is TGTGCCAGCAGCGTACACCTCAACCCCAATGAGCAGTTCTTC.

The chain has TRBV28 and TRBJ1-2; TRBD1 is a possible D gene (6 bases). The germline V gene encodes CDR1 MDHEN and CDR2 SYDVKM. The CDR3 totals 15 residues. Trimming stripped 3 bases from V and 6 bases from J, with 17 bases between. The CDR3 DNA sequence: TGTGCCAGCAGTTTGACGGCAGGGGTGGTGGATGGCTACACCTTC. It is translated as CASSLTAGVVDGYTF.

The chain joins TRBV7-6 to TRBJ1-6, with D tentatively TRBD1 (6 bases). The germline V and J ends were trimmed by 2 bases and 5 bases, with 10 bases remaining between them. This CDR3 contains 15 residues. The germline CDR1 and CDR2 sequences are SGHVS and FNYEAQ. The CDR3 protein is CASSLWTVDNSPLHF. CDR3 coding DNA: TGTGCCAGCAGCTTATGGACAGTCGATAATTCACCCCTCCACTTT.

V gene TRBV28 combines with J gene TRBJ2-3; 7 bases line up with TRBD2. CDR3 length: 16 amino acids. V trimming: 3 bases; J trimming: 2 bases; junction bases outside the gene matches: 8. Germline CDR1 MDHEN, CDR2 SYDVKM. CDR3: CASSLRGNVVTDTQYF. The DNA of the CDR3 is TGTGCCAGCAGTTTGCGGGGGAATGTGGTCACAGATACGCAGTATTTT.

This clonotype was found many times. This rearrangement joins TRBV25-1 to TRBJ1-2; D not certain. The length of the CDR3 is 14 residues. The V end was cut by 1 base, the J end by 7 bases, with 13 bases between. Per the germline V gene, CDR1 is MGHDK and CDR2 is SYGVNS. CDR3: CASSELGQAAGYTF. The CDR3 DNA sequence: TGTGCCAGCAGTGAATTGGGCCAAGCCGCTGGCTACACCTTC.

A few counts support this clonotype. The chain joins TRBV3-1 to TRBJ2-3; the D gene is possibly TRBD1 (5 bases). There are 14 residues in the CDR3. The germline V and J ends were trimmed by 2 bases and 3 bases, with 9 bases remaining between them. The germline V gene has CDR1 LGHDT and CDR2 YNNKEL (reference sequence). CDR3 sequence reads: CASSQLDTTDTQYF. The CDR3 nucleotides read TGTGCCAGCAGCCAACTGGACACAACAGATACGCAGTATTTT.

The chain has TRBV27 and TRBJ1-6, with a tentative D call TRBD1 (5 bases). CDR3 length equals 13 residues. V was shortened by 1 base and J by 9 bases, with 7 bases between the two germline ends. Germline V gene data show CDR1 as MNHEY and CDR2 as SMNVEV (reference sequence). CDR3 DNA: TGTGCCAGCAGTTTATATGGGGCTTCACCCCTCCACTTT. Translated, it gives CASSLYGASPLHF.

CDR3 DNA sequence: TGTGCCAGCAGTTACTCGGGTAGCGGGGCACAAGAGACCCAGTACTTC. Amino acids: CASSYSGSGAQETQYF. V gene TRBV6-5 combines with J gene TRBJ2-5; TRBD2 matches at 8 bases. The junction had 5 bases not matched to a gene; V was cut back by 0 bases and J by 2 bases. This CDR3 has 16 residues. The V gene's germline CDR1 is MNHEY and CDR2 SVGAGI.

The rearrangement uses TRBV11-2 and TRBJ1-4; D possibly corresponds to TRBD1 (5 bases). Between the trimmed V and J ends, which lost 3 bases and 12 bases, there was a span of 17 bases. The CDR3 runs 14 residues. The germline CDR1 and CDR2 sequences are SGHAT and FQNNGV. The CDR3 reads CASSLGQGVGELFF. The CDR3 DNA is TGTGCCAGCAGCTTGGGGCAGGGAGTCGGGGAACTGTTTTTT.

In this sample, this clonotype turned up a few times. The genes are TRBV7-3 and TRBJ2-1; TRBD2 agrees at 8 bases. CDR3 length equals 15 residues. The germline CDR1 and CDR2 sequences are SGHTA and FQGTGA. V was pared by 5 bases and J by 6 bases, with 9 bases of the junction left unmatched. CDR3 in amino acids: CASSQSGTRLNEQFF. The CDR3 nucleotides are TGTGCCAGCAGCCAGTCCGGGACTAGACTCAATGAGCAGTTCTTC. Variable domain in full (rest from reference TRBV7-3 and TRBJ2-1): GAGVSQTPSNKVTEKGKYVELRCDPISGHTALYWYRQSLGQGPEFLIYFQGTGAADDSGLPNDRFFAVRPEGSVSTLKIQRTERGDSAVYLCASSQSGTRLNEQFFGPGTRLTVL.

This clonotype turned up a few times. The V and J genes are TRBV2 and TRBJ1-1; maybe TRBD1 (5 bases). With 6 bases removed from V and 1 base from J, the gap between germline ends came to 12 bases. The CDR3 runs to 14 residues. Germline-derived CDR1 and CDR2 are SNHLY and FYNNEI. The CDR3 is CASSLTDPNTEAFF. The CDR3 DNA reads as TGTGCCAGCAGCCTGACAGACCCGAACACTGAAGCTTTCTTT.

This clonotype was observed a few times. The CDR3 bases are TGCAGTGCTAAGGGGAGGACGAGATCCACAGATACGCAGTATTTT. As protein: CSAKGRTRSTDTQYF. The rearrangement joins TRBV20-1 to TRBJ2-3, with D maybe TRBD2 (6 bases). The germline V gene has CDR1 DFQATT and CDR2 SNEGSKA (reference sequence). CDR3 length equals 15 residues. Between the trimmed V and J ends, which lost 4 bases and 2 bases, there was a span of 16 bases.

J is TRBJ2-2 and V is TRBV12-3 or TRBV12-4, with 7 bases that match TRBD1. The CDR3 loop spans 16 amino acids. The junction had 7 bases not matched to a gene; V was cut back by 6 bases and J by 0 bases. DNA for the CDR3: TGTGCCAGCAGCTCAGGGACAGTAGCGAACACCGGGGAGCTGTTTTTT. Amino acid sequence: CASSSGTVANTGELFF.

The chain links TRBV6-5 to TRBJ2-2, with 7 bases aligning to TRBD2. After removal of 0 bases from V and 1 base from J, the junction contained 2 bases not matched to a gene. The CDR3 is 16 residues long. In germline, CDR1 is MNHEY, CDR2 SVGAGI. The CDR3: CASSYSGTMNTGELFF. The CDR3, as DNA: TGTGCCAGCAGTTACTCTGGGACTATGAACACCGGGGAGCTGTTTTTT.